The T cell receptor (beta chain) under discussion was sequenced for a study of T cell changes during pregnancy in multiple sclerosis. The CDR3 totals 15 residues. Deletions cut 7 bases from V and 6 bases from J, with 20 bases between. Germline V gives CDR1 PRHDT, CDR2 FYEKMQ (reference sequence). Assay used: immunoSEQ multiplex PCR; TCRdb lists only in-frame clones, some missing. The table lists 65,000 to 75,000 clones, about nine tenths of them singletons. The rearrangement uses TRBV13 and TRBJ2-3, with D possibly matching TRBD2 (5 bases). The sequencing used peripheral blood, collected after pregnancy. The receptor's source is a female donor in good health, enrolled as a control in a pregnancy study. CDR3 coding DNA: TGTGCCAGCACCAGAACGGAGGCCCGAGGGGATACGCAGTATTTT. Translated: CASTRTEARGDTQYF.